This TCR beta chain was found in a study of identical twins. Trimming shortened V by 5 bases and J by 0 bases, and 10 bases separated the two germline ends. Germline V gene lookup returns CDR1 MNHNY and CDR2 SVGAGI (reference sequence). This CDR3 region has 14 residues. TCRdb passed the 5' RACE reads through MiXCR, listing each CDR3 protein once. Counted here are some 330,000 distinct CDR3 sequences, approximately 8.7% occurring once; the ten biggest clones make up under 9.5%. Specimen: naive T cells sorted from blood. This clonotype originated in a woman aged 45-65 years in good health. The V call is TRBV6-6, the J call TRBJ1-1; D gene ambiguous. CDR3: CASSRPGMNTEAFF. The CDR3 nucleotides read TGTGCCAGCAGTCGGCCAGGTATGAACACTGAAGCTTTCTTT.